The 20 T cell receptor beta chains listed next were all sequenced from one sample in a study of ipilimumab plus nivolumab after autologous stem cell transplantation. Clones were sequenced by immunoSEQ multiplex PCR, and TCRdb holds only the in-frame ones, with some missing. The repertoire holds approximately 80,000 clones, with over 80% as singletons. Sequencing was performed on PBMCs, taken in a trial of ipilimumab plus nivolumab as post-transplant consolidation. The source is a male donor with diffuse large B-cell lymphoma.

This chain uses TRBV4-2 with TRBJ2-2; D is possibly TRBD2 (7 bases). Per germline, CDR1 LGHNA and CDR2 YNFKEQ. Trimming left V 4 bases short and J 6 bases short, with 15 bases between. The CDR3 is 15 residues long. The CDR3 nucleotides read TGTGCCAGCAGCCTGGGGGGGCAGGTTTCCGGGGAGCTGTTTTTT. It encodes CASSLGGQVSGELFF.

The chain combines TRBV18 with TRBJ2-7; 9 nucleotides line up with TRBD1. This CDR3 has 15 residues. Germline CDR1 KGHSH, CDR2 LQKENI. V trimming: 2 bases; J trimming: 2 bases; junction bases outside the gene matches: 4. The CDR3 DNA reads TGTGCCAGCTCACCAACGACAGGGGGGGCCTACGAGCAGTACTTC. It translates to CASSPTTGGAYEQYF. The full variable domain, completed using reference TRBV18 and TRBJ2-7, is NAGVMQNPRHLVRRRGQEARLRCSPMKGHSHVYWYRQLPEEGLKFMVYLQKENIIDESGMPKERFSAEFPKEGPSILRIQQVVRGDSAAYFCASSPTTGGAYEQYFGPGTRLTVT.

The DNA of the CDR3 is TGTGCCAGCAGCTCCGGACTAGCGGGGGCCCATGAGCAGTTCTTC. This encodes CASSSGLAGAHEQFF. The chain carries TRBV7-3 and TRBJ2-1, with 13 bases lining up with TRBD2. The germline gives CDR1 SGHTA, CDR2 FQGTGA. With 4 bases clipped from V and 8 bases from J, the junction kept 5 bases outside the gene matches. The CDR3 totals 15 residues.

V and J are TRBV5-1 and TRBJ2-3; perhaps TRBD2 as D (7 bases). V lost 6 bases, J lost 0 bases, and 20 bases lay in between. Germline V CDR1 and CDR2: SGHRS, YFSETQ. The CDR3 length is 17 residues. CDR3 bases: TGCGCCAGCACTCCTGGGGGGGCCAGTGCTAGCACAGATACGCAGTATTTT. Its translation is CASTPGGASASTDTQYF. Looking up the rest from reference TRBV5-1 and TRBJ2-3 gives the full variable domain: KAGVTQTPRYLIKTRGQQVTLSCSPISGHRSVSWYQQTPGQGLQFLFEYFSETQRNKGNFPGRFSGRQFSNSRSEMNVSTLELGDSALYLCASTPGGASASTDTQYFGPGTRLTVL.

This clone was counted between two and nine times. Other DNA variants within this sample encode the same CDR3. The V gene is TRBV7-8, the J gene TRBJ1-6; D not certain. Germline V lookup: CDR1 SGHVS, CDR2 FQNEAQ. Trimming took 0 bases from V and 7 from J, leaving 4 bases between them. The CDR3 totals 13 residues. This CDR3 is CASSLAQNSPLHF. Here the CDR3 DNA reads TGTGCCAGCAGCTTAGCGCAAAATTCACCCCTCCACTTT. Filled out from reference TRBV7-8 and TRBJ1-6, the complete variable domain reads GAGVSQSPRYKVAKRGQDVALRCDPISGHVSLFWYQQALGQGPEFLTYFQNEAQLDKSGLPSDRFFAERPEGSVSTLKIQRTQQEDSAVYLCASSLAQNSPLHFGNGTRLTVT.

CDR3 DNA: TGCGCCAGCAGCCAGGGGACAGGGCGTCAGATGAACACTGAAGCTTTCTTT. This translates into CASSQGTGRQMNTEAFF. The J gene is TRBJ1-1, the V gene TRBV4-1; 9 bases line up with TRBD1. J was trimmed by 0 bases and V by 3 bases; bases with no gene match: 8. Germline CDR1 MGHRA, CDR2 YSYEKL. This CDR3 is built from 17 residues.

The CDR3 region has the DNA TGTGCCAGCAGCTTGACCGAGGGGGCGTCCTACAATGAGCAGTTCTTC. This codes for CASSLTEGASYNEQFF. The V gene is TRBV5-8, the J gene TRBJ2-1; TRBD1 matches at 7 bases. Germline CDR1 SGHTS, CDR2 YDEGEE. This CDR3 has 16 amino acids. V was clipped by 1 base and J by 1 base; unmatched bases: 5.

The gene calls are TRBV7-8 and TRBJ2-3; D remains ambiguous. V shed 2 bases and J shed 0 bases, with 12 bases lying between them. The CDR3 length is 16 residues. Germline lookup yields CDR1 SGHVS and CDR2 FQNEAQ. The CDR3 reads CASSLITAGSTDTQYF. The CDR3 coding sequence is TGTGCCAGCAGCTTAATAACCGCCGGGAGCACAGATACGCAGTATTTT.

This clone was found a few times. This chain links TRBV5-6 with TRBJ2-1, with TRBD2 matching over 8 bases. Losses at the gene ends were 3 bases for V and 0 bases for J; bases not matched to a gene: 14. Germline-derived CDR1 and CDR2 are SGHDT and YYEEEE. The CDR3 extends over 19 amino acids. CDR3 region: CASSSLKRGRLSSYNEQFF. The CDR3 DNA sequence: TGTGCCAGCAGCTCTTTAAAGCGGGGGCGTCTTAGCTCCTACAATGAGCAGTTCTTC.

The CDR3, as DNA: TGCAGCGTTGAGATAGCGGGGGGGTTCTACAATGAGCAGTTCTTC. Its protein product is CSVEIAGGFYNEQFF. This chain uses TRBV29-1 with TRBJ2-1; 11 positions match TRBD2. The V and J ends lost 3 bases and 3 bases, in that order; junction bases with no gene match: 4. The CDR3 has 15 amino acids. The germline V gene encodes CDR1 SQVTM and CDR2 ANQGSEA.

The J gene is TRBJ1-1, the V gene TRBV2; D gene ambiguous. Trimming removed 4 bases from V and 0 bases from J, with 6 bases in between. Germline loops: CDR1 SNHLY, CDR2 FYNNEI. The CDR3 runs to 13 residues. CDR3 protein: CASSATMNTEAFF. The CDR3 DNA reads as TGTGCCAGCAGTGCCACCATGAACACTGAAGCTTTCTTT.

The chain joins TRBV18 to TRBJ2-3, with D hard to call. This CDR3 comprises 12 residues. Germline values: CDR1 KGHSH, CDR2 LQKENI. The germline V and J ends were trimmed by 3 bases and 6 bases, with 7 bases remaining between them. CDR3 coding DNA: TGTGCCAGCTCACCGGCCGGGGATACGCAGTATTTT. Translated, it gives CASSPAGDTQYF.

This sequence joins TRBV5-1 and TRBJ2-2, with 11 bases aligning to TRBD2. The germline V gene has CDR1 SGHRS and CDR2 YFSETQ. With V trimmed by 3 bases and J by 7 bases, 11 bases remained unmatched. The CDR3 runs 17 residues. The CDR3 reads CASSSPLTSGVGGELFF. The CDR3 DNA follows: TGCGCCAGCAGCTCACCGCTGACTAGCGGGGTCGGCGGGGAGCTGTTTTTT.

This chain links TRBV29-1 with TRBJ1-5; D unclear. V was trimmed by 4 bases and J by 2 bases, leaving 12 bases between them. The CDR3 length is 14 residues. Per the germline V gene, CDR1 is SQVTM and CDR2 is ANQGSEA. The CDR3 loop is CSVVSGSGNQPQHF. For the CDR3, the DNA is TGCAGCGTTGTGTCGGGATCGGGCAATCAGCCCCAGCATTTT.

The chain joins TRBV4-1 to TRBJ1-2; a weak D match, TRBD1 (5 bases). Germline loops: CDR1 MGHRA, CDR2 YSYEKL. V was shortened by 2 bases and J by 6 bases, with 13 bases between the two germline ends. There are 14 residues in the CDR3. The CDR3 reads CASSQQPGRDGYTF. Written as DNA, the CDR3 is TGCGCCAGCAGCCAACAACCGGGACGGGATGGCTACACCTTC.

The chain is built from TRBV5-1 and TRBJ2-7; 11 bases line up with TRBD2. V lost 1 base to trimming and J lost 0 bases; unmatched junction nucleotides: 6. Germline CDR1 and CDR2: SGHRS and YFSETQ. This CDR3 region has 17 residues. This chain's CDR3 is CASSLTSGTSGSYEQYF. In DNA form, the CDR3 reads TGCGCCAGCAGCTTGACTAGTGGGACTAGCGGCTCCTACGAGCAGTACTTC.

The chain is built from TRBV5-1 and TRBJ2-5, with 8 bases matching TRBD2. Germline V gene lookup returns CDR1 SGHRS and CDR2 YFSETQ. The CDR3 totals 14 residues. With V trimmed by 0 bases and J by 4 bases, 2 bases remained unmatched. Written as DNA, the CDR3 is TGCGCCAGCAGCTTGGTAGCGGGGCCAGAGACCCAGTACTTC. Amino acid sequence: CASSLVAGPETQYF.

This sequence joins TRBV27 and TRBJ2-5, with 7 positions matching TRBD2. V lost 1 base to trimming and J lost 5 bases; unmatched junction nucleotides: 13. Germline loops: CDR1 MNHEY, CDR2 SMNVEV (reference sequence). This CDR3 has 17 amino acids. CDR3 protein: CASSLWASGKQGETQYF. CDR3 nucleotide sequence: TGTGCCAGCAGTTTATGGGCTAGCGGAAAGCAAGGGGAGACCCAGTACTTC.

This clone was observed a few times. The chain uses TRBV6-1 and TRBJ1-6; no firm D call. The CDR3 contains 13 residues. Germline CDR1 and CDR2: MNHNS and SASEGT. The germline V and J ends were trimmed by 3 bases and 14 bases, with 14 bases remaining between them. In nucleotides, the CDR3 is TGTGCCAGCAGTGAGACCCGTGCCACTGCCCTCCACTTT. Protein: CASSETRATALHF.

The chain recombines TRBV6-5 with TRBJ2-1; possible D gene TRBD1, 6 bases. This CDR3 is 14 amino acids long. Germline V CDR1 and CDR2: MNHEY, SVGAGI. Trimming shortened V by 5 bases and J by 6 bases, and 14 bases separated the two germline ends. For the CDR3, the DNA is TGTGCCAGCAGTCCACCCACAGGGCGCAATGAGCAGTTCTTC. Amino acid sequence: CASSPPTGRNEQFF.